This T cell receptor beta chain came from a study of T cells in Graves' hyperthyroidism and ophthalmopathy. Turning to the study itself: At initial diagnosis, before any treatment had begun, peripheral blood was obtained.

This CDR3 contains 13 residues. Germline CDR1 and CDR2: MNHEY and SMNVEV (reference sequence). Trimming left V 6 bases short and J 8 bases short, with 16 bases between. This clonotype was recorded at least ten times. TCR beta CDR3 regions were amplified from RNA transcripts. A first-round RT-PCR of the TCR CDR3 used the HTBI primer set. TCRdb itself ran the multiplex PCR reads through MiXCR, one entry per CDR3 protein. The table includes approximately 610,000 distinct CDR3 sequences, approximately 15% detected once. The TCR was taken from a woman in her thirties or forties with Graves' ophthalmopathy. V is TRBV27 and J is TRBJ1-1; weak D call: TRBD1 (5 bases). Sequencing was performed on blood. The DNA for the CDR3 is TGTGCCAGCAGCCCTCGGCCAGGGATAGAAGCTTTCTTT. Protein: CASSPRPGIEAFF.